These 31 T cell receptor beta chains originate from one sample sequenced in a study of human T cells and chemical hapten exposure. Whole blood that had not been fractionated was the source of extracted total RNA. TCRdb reprocessed the 5' RACE reads via MiXCR and lists one record per CDR3 protein. Of around 100,000 distinct CDR3 sequences detected, approximately 20% appear once; the ten largest clones hold approximately 2.6%. Receptors were obtained from a human donor in good health.

This clonotype was detected many times. CDR3 protein: CASIGIGLGWANVLTF. In DNA form, the CDR3 reads TGTGCCAGTATCGGGATAGGGTTAGGATGGGCCAACGTCCTGACTTTC. This sequence joins TRBV19 and TRBJ2-6, with D tentatively TRBD2 (5 bases). Trimming took off 7 bases at V and 5 bases at J, with 18 bases between the two ends. CDR3 length equals 16 residues. Germline CDR1 and CDR2: LNHDA and SQIVND (reference sequence).

The chain couples TRBV9 to TRBJ2-3; 9 bases align to TRBD2. J was trimmed by 6 bases and V by 4 bases; bases with no gene match: 12. The CDR3 runs to 16 residues. Germline V gene lookup returns CDR1 SGDLS and CDR2 YYNGEE. CDR3 residues: CASSPRPAGGYDTQYF. Here the CDR3 DNA reads TGTGCCAGCAGCCCCAGGCCAGCGGGAGGATATGATACGCAGTATTTT.

This clonotype occurred a few times. This sequence joins TRBV2 and TRBJ2-1, with 8 bases that match TRBD1. There are 17 residues in the CDR3. Germline assignment: CDR1 SNHLY and CDR2 FYNNEI. The V and J ends lost 5 bases and 9 bases, in that order; junction bases with no gene match: 18. CDR3 bases: TGTGCCAGCAGTTCACCTCAACCCGGGACAGGTCGAGGTGAGCAGTTCTTC. Translating it yields CASSSPQPGTGRGEQFF.

The genes are TRBV6-5 and TRBJ1-1, with unresolved D. The V gene lost 0 bases and the J gene lost 3 bases, with 20 bases spanning the gap. Germline lookup yields CDR1 MNHEY and CDR2 SVGAGI. CDR3 length: 18 amino acids. The chain's CDR3 is CASSYSSYAIGPDTEAFF. For the CDR3, the DNA is TGTGCCAGCAGTTACTCGAGTTACGCGATCGGGCCGGACACTGAAGCTTTCTTT.

In its sample, this clonotype was seen a few times. V is TRBV12-3 or TRBV12-4 and J is TRBJ2-1, with no clear D. Trimming took 3 bases from V and 0 from J, leaving 6 bases between them. CDR3 length: 14 residues. CDR3 nucleotides: TGTGCCAGCAGTTTTATGAGCTCCTACAATGAGCAGTTCTTC. Translated: CASSFMSSYNEQFF.

CDR3 DNA: TGTGCCAGCAGTTTAGGGGGGGTTGGAGAAAAACTGTTTTTT. It encodes CASSLGGVGEKLFF. The V call is TRBV6-6, the J call TRBJ1-4; D perhaps matches TRBD1 (6 bases). The CDR3 has 14 amino acids. Germline CDR1 reads MNHNY; CDR2 reads SVGAGI (reference sequence). The V end was cut by 4 bases, the J end by 8 bases, with 14 bases between.

The chain employs TRBV20-1 and TRBJ2-5; tentatively, D is TRBD1 or TRBD2 (5 bases each). Germline CDR1 is DFQATT and CDR2 is SNEGSKA (reference sequence). CDR3 length equals 11 residues. The CDR3, as DNA: TGCGGAGGTGGGGCTACCCAGCCACTGTACTTC. Its translation: CGGGATQPLYF.

This clonotype was seen a few times. The V call is TRBV28, the J call TRBJ2-7, with D hard to call. The CDR3 has 13 residues. Germline V gene data show CDR1 as MDHEN and CDR2 as SYDVKM. Trimming took off 6 bases at V and 2 bases at J, with 11 bases between the two ends. Here the CDR3 reads CASSPWPTYEQYF. CDR3 coding DNA: TGTGCCAGCAGCCCATGGCCTACCTACGAGCAGTACTTC.

This clonotype was picked up a small number of times. The rearrangement links TRBV12-3 or TRBV12-4 to TRBJ2-3; TRBD1 aligns across 8 bases. This CDR3 region has 15 residues. Germline trimming cut 6 bases from V and 0 bases from J; bases unmatched to any gene: 5. The CDR3 region is CASRPSGGSTDTQYF. CDR3 nucleotides: TGTGCCAGCAGACCTTCAGGGGGCAGCACAGATACGCAGTATTTT.

This clonotype showed up just a few times. The junction and the germline gene differ at one end; a read error may be behind it. This chain connects TRBV5-1 to TRBJ2-5, with D perhaps TRBD1 or TRBD2 (6 bases each). CDR1 SGHRS and CDR2 YFSETQ come from the germline V gene. CDR3 length equals 13 residues. The CDR3 is CASSLGGRETQYF. The CDR3 DNA sequence: TGTGCCAGCAGTTTAGGGGGGAGAGAGACCCAGTACTTC.

The genes are TRBV6-2 or TRBV6-3 and TRBJ2-1; 14 bases map to TRBD2. The CDR3 contains 15 residues. The germline V gene has CDR1 MNHEY and CDR2 SVGEGT. J was trimmed by 8 bases and V by 11 bases; bases with no gene match: 11. CDR3 loop: CASQGLAGEVDEQFF. The CDR3 DNA reads TGTGCCTCCCAGGGACTAGCGGGAGAGGTCGATGAGCAGTTCTTC.

This clonotype was detected a few times. The chain joins TRBV3-1 to TRBJ1-1; D possibly corresponds to TRBD1 (5 bases). V was shortened by 4 bases and J by 1 base, with 10 bases between the two germline ends. The CDR3 consists of 14 residues. CDR1 is LGHDT, CDR2 YNNKEL, per germline (reference sequence). The CDR3 region has the DNA TGTGCCAGCAGCCGCAGAGGGGCGAACACTGAAGCTTTCTTT. Encoded protein: CASSRRGANTEAFF.

The chain joins TRBV20-1 to TRBJ2-1; no firm D call. The germline V and J ends were trimmed by 0 bases and 0 bases, with 9 bases remaining between them. From germline, CDR1 is DFQATT and CDR2 SNEGSKA (reference sequence). The CDR3 loop spans 15 amino acids. This CDR3 reads CSARDNPRSYNEQFF. CDR3 nucleotide sequence: TGCAGTGCTAGAGATAACCCCCGCTCCTACAATGAGCAGTTCTTC.

This sequence joins TRBV14 and TRBJ2-5; D remains unclear. The CDR3 has 13 amino acids. Trimming pared 7 bases from V and 0 bases from J, leaving 9 bases between. Germline CDR1 is SGHDN and CDR2 is FVKESK. The CDR3 nucleotides are TGTGCCAGCAAGGTCCAGAACCAAGAGACCCAGTACTTC. The encoded protein is CASKVQNQETQYF.

There are a few counts of this clonotype. This rearrangement joins TRBV20-1 to TRBJ2-3, with TRBD2 matching 10 bases. This CDR3 is built from 13 residues. The germline gives CDR1 DFQATT, CDR2 SNEGSKA (reference sequence). The junction had 3 bases not matched to a gene; V was cut back by 5 bases and J by 4 bases. CDR3 residues: CSAGGTSADTQYF. CDR3 in DNA: TGCAGTGCTGGGGGGACTAGCGCAGATACGCAGTATTTT.

This clonotype was picked up a small number of times. This chain joins TRBV2 and TRBJ2-3; D remains unclear. With 6 bases removed from V and 10 bases from J, the gap between germline ends came to 14 bases. The CDR3 covers 12 residues. Per germline, CDR1 SNHLY and CDR2 FYNNEI. As DNA, the CDR3 is TGTGCCAGCAGCCAGACCCTCCCGGCGCAGTATTTT. As protein: CASSQTLPAQYF. The variable domain in full, completed from reference TRBV2 and TRBJ2-3, reads EPEVTQTPSHQVTQMGQEVILRCVPISNHLYFYWYRQILGQKVEFLVSFYNNEISEKSEIFDDQFSVERPDGSNFTLKIRSTKLEDSAMYFCASSQTLPAQYFGPGTRLTVL.

This clonotype was observed a few times. V usage is TRBV27 and J usage is TRBJ2-7; perhaps TRBD2 as D (5 bases). From germline, CDR1 is MNHEY and CDR2 SMNVEV (reference sequence). V was shortened by 4 bases and J by 4 bases, with 23 bases between the two germline ends. CDR3 length equals 17 residues. The CDR3 nucleotides read TGTGCCAGCAGTTCCCTGGGTCGCGGGTTCCTATCATACGAGCAGTACTTC. Amino acids: CASSSLGRGFLSYEQYF.

The genes are TRBV11-2 and TRBJ2-1; D perhaps matches TRBD2 (6 bases). Trimming stripped 1 base from V and 4 bases from J, with 11 bases between. Looked up from germline, CDR1 is SGHAT and CDR2 is FQNNGV. This CDR3 region has 15 residues. The CDR3 DNA follows: TGTGCCAGCAGCTTAGGCCGGGACTTGTACAATGAGCAGTTCTTC. It yields the protein CASSLGRDLYNEQFF.

This chain uses TRBV20-1 with TRBJ2-5, with TRBD2 matching over 14 bases. This CDR3 spans 18 amino acids. Germline V lookup: CDR1 DFQATT, CDR2 SNEGSKA (reference sequence). V dropped 2 bases and J dropped 1; count of bases not matched to a gene: 9. The CDR3 loop reads CSARPGTSGSLRQETQYF. The CDR3 coding sequence is TGCAGTGCTAGACCCGGGACTAGCGGGAGTTTGCGCCAAGAGACCCAGTACTTC.

The chain joins TRBV10-3 to TRBJ2-7; D is undetermined. Germline V lookup: CDR1 ENHRY, CDR2 SYGVKD. The V end was cut by 6 bases, the J end by 3 bases, with 6 bases between. The length of the CDR3 is 11 residues. CDR3 DNA sequence: TGTGCCATCAGCGACTTCTACGAGCAGTACTTC. It encodes CAISDFYEQYF.

This clonotype was seen more than once but under ten times. The genes are TRBV15 and TRBJ2-1, with D maybe TRBD2 (6 bases). Trimming removed 8 bases at V and 8 bases at J, with 22 bases between. Germline CDR1 is LNHNV and CDR2 is YYDKDF (reference sequence). The CDR3 runs to 15 residues. The CDR3 nucleotides are TGTGCCACCGGAGGAGCGGACCCTGGAGGGGATGAGCAGTTCTTC. Protein sequence: CATGGADPGGDEQFF.

This clonotype was observed a few times. The chain uses TRBV5-1 and TRBJ2-2; 9 bases map to TRBD2. The ends lost 7 bases at V and 6 bases at J; junction bases unmatched: 7. Per germline, CDR1 SGHRS and CDR2 YFSETQ. The CDR3 contains 14 residues. CDR3 sequence: CASCYRTSAGELFF. The CDR3 DNA is TGCGCCAGCTGCTATCGGACTAGCGCCGGGGAGCTGTTTTTT.

This clonotype was observed a handful of times. The gene calls are TRBV20-1 and TRBJ1-1, with D possibly matching TRBD1 (5 bases). Germline V gene data show CDR1 as DFQATT and CDR2 as SNEGSKA (reference sequence). Trimming took off 2 bases at V and 5 bases at J, with 15 bases between the two ends. The CDR3 is 14 amino acids. CDR3 residues: CSARREGTITEAFF. CDR3 DNA sequence: TGCAGTGCTAGACGCGAGGGGACCATTACTGAAGCTTTCTTT.

This chain links TRBV28 with TRBJ1-1; 10 bases match TRBD1. V lost 6 bases, J lost 3 bases, and 4 bases stayed unmatched. Germline V gene data show CDR1 as MDHEN and CDR2 as SYDVKM. The CDR3 extends over 14 amino acids. The chain's CDR3 is CASRPTGGYTEAFF. The CDR3 nucleotides are TGTGCCAGCAGACCGACAGGGGGCTACACTGAAGCTTTCTTT. Full variable domain (remainder filled in from reference TRBV28 and TRBJ1-1): DVKVTQSSRYLVKRTGEKVFLECVQDMDHENMFWYRQDPGLGLRLIYFSYDVKMKEKGDIPEGYSVSREKKERFSLILESASTNQTSMYLCASRPTGGYTEAFFGQGTRLTVV.

Here the CDR3 DNA reads TGCAGTGCTCCGGACCGACTCAGACAGGCTTCCTATAATTCACCCCTCCACTTT. This gives the protein CSAPDRLRQASYNSPLHF. V is TRBV20-1 and J is TRBJ1-6, with a possible D match to TRBD1 (6 bases). This CDR3 is built from 18 residues. V was shortened by 5 bases and J by 1 base, with 21 bases between the two germline ends. From germline, CDR1 is DFQATT and CDR2 SNEGSKA (reference sequence).

The chain recombines TRBV6-5 with TRBJ1-3; D ambiguous. CDR3 length: 18 amino acids. Trimming removed 0 bases from V and 2 bases from J, with 17 bases in between. The germline gives CDR1 MNHEY, CDR2 SVGAGI. The DNA of the CDR3 is TGTGCCAGCAGTTACTCGAAACCCAGGTTTTCTACTGGAAACACCATATATTTT. It is translated as CASSYSKPRFSTGNTIYF.

This chain uses TRBV27 with TRBJ2-3; TRBD2 matches 10 bases. The CDR3 runs 16 residues. Trimming took 1 base from V and 4 from J; bases not matched to a gene: 5. Germline CDR1 reads MNHEY; CDR2 reads SMNVEV (reference sequence). For the CDR3, the DNA is TGTGCCAGCAGTTTATTAACTAGCGGGGTCGCAGATACGCAGTATTTT. Protein product: CASSLLTSGVADTQYF.

The table lists this clonotype with a few counts. The chain recombines TRBV7-8 with TRBJ1-1; D not resolved. This CDR3 region has 13 residues. The V end lost 5 bases, the J end lost 2 bases, and 9 bases lay between the germline ends. The germline V gene has CDR1 SGHVS and CDR2 FQNEAQ. The CDR3 DNA sequence: TGTGCCAGCAGCGCCACACCTAACACTGAAGCTTTCTTT. Amino acids: CASSATPNTEAFF.

This clonotype has a handful of counts. The chain links TRBV18 to TRBJ2-7; D unclear. This CDR3 spans 12 amino acids. Germline CDR1 reads KGHSH; CDR2 reads LQKENI. Deletions cut 3 bases from V and 7 bases from J, with 10 bases between. CDR3 bases: TGTGCCAGCTCACCGGGCCCCTGGGAGCAGTACTTC. The encoded protein is CASSPGPWEQYF. The variable domain in full, with the rest retrieved from reference TRBV18 and TRBJ2-7, is NAGVMQNPRHLVRRRGQEARLRCSPMKGHSHVYWYRQLPEEGLKFMVYLQKENIIDESGMPKERFSAEFPKEGPSILRIQQVVRGDSAAYFCASSPGPWEQYFGPGTRLTVT.

This clonotype showed up just a few times. The rearrangement joins TRBV5-1 to TRBJ2-7, with no clear D. The V gene lost 2 bases and the J gene lost 0 bases, with 9 bases spanning the gap. The CDR3 consists of 14 residues. Germline V gene data show CDR1 as SGHRS and CDR2 as YFSETQ. CDR3 DNA: TGCGCCAGCAGCTTAGGATCTAACTCCTACGAGCAGTACTTC. Amino acid sequence: CASSLGSNSYEQYF.

V gene TRBV10-2 combines with J gene TRBJ2-3, with TRBD2 identical over 9 bases. The germline CDR1 and CDR2 sequences are WSHSY and SAAADI. This CDR3 has 15 amino acids. Germline trimming cut 6 bases from V and 2 bases from J; bases unmatched to any gene: 6. CDR3 sequence: CASRGTSRTTDTQYF. CDR3 nucleotide sequence: TGCGCCAGCAGAGGGACTAGCCGTACCACAGATACGCAGTATTTT.